One T cell receptor (beta chain) is described in this entry. There are many counts of this clonotype. Its antigen is currently not known. No base qualities exist here, and no much larger clone lies one base off it. As encoded in the germline V gene, CDR1 is ENHRY while CDR2 is SYGVKD. V is cut by 11 bases and J by 0 bases, and the space between the germline ends is 14 bases. Its CDR3 holds 14 amino acids, cysteine through phenylalanine. This entry keeps only the CDR3 DNA: 42 bases, framed from base 1. The sample comes from a study of T-cell reconstitution after alpha-beta-depleted transplantation in children (dated by TCRdb to 2016 to 2018). Background for the entire study: Using TCR repertoire profiling, the study followed T-cell immune reconstitution in a quantitative way in children after TCRalphabeta/CD19-depleted allogeneic hematopoietic cell transplantation.

The method was PCR. Sequencing took place on an Illumina HiSeq 2500. TCR library preparation used molecular barcoding, with unique molecular identifiers applied to normalize quantification of the TCRbeta repertoire. Using fastp at Q25 and MiXCR, TCRdb reprocessed the public reads and kept productive beta chains. Each entry is one CDR3 protein sequence, shown with its most common DNA and genes. For this sample the table gives 150,000 to 250,000 distinct CDR3 sequences, of which 14% to 15% were detected only once. Together, the top ten hold around 13% of the sample. The starting material was PBMCs from the stem cell graft donor, obtained from the stem cell graft. The sequence was obtained from a human donor who donated a stem cell graft to a child with acute lymphoblastic leukemia. The chain is assembled from TRBV10-3 and TRBJ2-1; tentative D gene TRBD1, with 6 bases matching. CDR3 region: CASGQTFSYNEQFF. The DNA is as follows: TGTGCCTCCGGACAGACATTCTCCTACAATGAGCAGTTCTTC.